The 5 T cell receptor beta chains below come from one sample, sequenced in a study of blood T cell repertoires in COVID-19. Profiled with immunoSEQ multiplex PCR; TCRdb holds only in-frame clones, not every one. Here the sample spans some 220,000 clones, roughly 85% being singletons. Sequenced input: PBMCs or T cells enriched from blood (not recorded which). All receptors come from a woman aged 40 to 50 with acute COVID-19.

The V and J genes are TRBV30 and TRBJ1-5, with 10 bases that match TRBD1. Germline values: CDR1 GTSNPN, CDR2 SVGIG (reference sequence). This CDR3 comprises 14 residues. The V segment lost 0 bases and the J segment 7 bases; nucleotides outside the gene matches: 3. This CDR3 reads CAWSVGTGDQPQHF. The CDR3 bases are TGTGCCTGGAGTGTCGGGACAGGGGACCAGCCCCAGCATTTT.

The chain links TRBV2 to TRBJ2-7, with TRBD1 identical over 7 bases. Trimming removed 1 base from V and 3 bases from J; junction bases left unmatched: 6. The CDR3 extends over 15 amino acids. Per germline, CDR1 SNHLY and CDR2 FYNNEI. Here the CDR3 reads CASSEVTGNLYEQYF. The CDR3 region has the DNA TGTGCCAGCAGTGAAGTGACAGGGAACCTCTACGAGCAGTACTTC.

In this sample, this clone turned up once. The same CDR3 also results from other DNA sequences found in this sample. This chain joins TRBV19 and TRBJ2-4; possibly TRBD1 for D (6 bases). The CDR3 is 13 residues long. Between the trimmed V and J ends, which lost 0 bases and 8 bases, there was a span of 8 bases. Germline V gene sequence: CDR1 LNHDA, CDR2 SQIVND (reference sequence). The CDR3 DNA sequence: TGTGCCAGTAGTATAGACAGGGGTGACATTCAGTACTTC. Its protein is CASSIDRGDIQYF. The complete variable domain, with remaining parts taken from reference TRBV19 and TRBJ2-4, reads DGGITQSPKYLFRKEGQNVTLSCEQNLNHDAMYWYRQDPGQGLRLIYYSQIVNDFQKGDIAEGYSVSREKKESFPLTVTSAQKNPTAFYLCASSIDRGDIQYFGAGTRLSVL.

V usage is TRBV7-9 and J usage is TRBJ1-2; D is unresolved. CDR1 and CDR2 from the germline V gene are SEHNR and FQNEAQ (reference sequence). V was shortened by 7 bases and J by 1 base, with 10 bases between the two germline ends. The CDR3 consists of 13 residues. The CDR3, as DNA: TGTGCCAGCACCGGTGTCAGTAACTATGGCTACACCTTC. Translation: CASTGVSNYGYTF.

The chain combines TRBV7-9 with TRBJ1-1, with 11 positions matching TRBD1. The CDR3 extends over 15 amino acids. The trim removed 5 bases at V and 5 bases at J, leaving 7 bases unmatched. Looked up from germline, CDR1 is SEHNR and CDR2 is FQNEAQ (reference sequence). The CDR3 spells CASSPPDRGRTEAFF. CDR3 coding DNA: TGTGCCAGCAGCCCCCCGGACAGGGGGCGTACTGAAGCTTTCTTT.